The sequence of this T cell receptor beta chain was determined in a study of early T cells in non-severe SARS-CoV-2 infection (dated by TCRdb to the early 2020s). Describing the broader study: Because TCR sequencing relied on bulk RNA taken from unsorted whole blood, pairing of alpha and beta chains was not possible.

Study-wide findings and limitations: VDJdb matching was skewed toward anti-spike CD8 responses and likely underestimated virus-specific expansions, missing private and CD4 specificities.

Set within a cohort of healthcare workers in London, UK, this nested case-control study involved weekly PCR testing of nasopharyngeal swabs along with blood sampling. Healthcare workers were enrolled in the week of the UK lockdown, from 23 to 31 March 2020, and were followed every week for up to about 15 weeks. CDR1 and CDR2 are drawn from the germline V gene: MDHEN, SYDVKM. The CDR3 has 16 amino acids, counting the end cysteine and phenylalanine. Only CDR3 DNA remains: 48 bases, in frame from the first base. Trimming takes 3 bases from V and 3 bases from J, and the germline ends sit 18 bases apart. This clonotype was seen only a few times. Its antigen is unknown. Per-base quality was not reported, and no clone a single base away is much larger than it. Library creation used 5' RACE. Reads for this sample came from a NextSeq 500. Unique molecular identifiers were attached to individual cDNA molecules in the TCR library protocol so that sequencing error and PCR bias could be corrected. TCR alpha and beta chains were both sequenced, and the abundances of alpha and beta sequences in each sample were closely correlated with each other. Regarding the original processing steps: Decombinator V4 was used to annotate the V gene, J gene and CDR3 of the TCR sequences. TCRs were defined as expanded if a significant change between any two time points was detected under a Poisson model with p below 0.0001. TCR abundances were normalised to the total number of TCRs sequenced in each sample and reported as counts per million. MAIT TCRs were defined by TRAV1-2 paired with TRAJ12, TRAJ20 or TRAJ33, and iNKT TCRs by TRAV10 paired with TRAJ18. VDJdb, accessed 1 November 2021, was searched for CMV, EBV and SARS-CoV-2 annotated TCRs, excluding TCRs annotated for multiple antigens. TCRdb trimmed the raw reads at Q25, called clones with MiXCR and kept productive beta chains. Identical CDR3 protein sequences are pooled into one entry, listed with their most common genes and DNA. These V and J calls rely on TCRdb rather than the paper's analysis. The sample contains approximately 27,000 distinct CDR3 sequences, about 5% of them found a single time. About 12% of the sample lies in the top ten.

This receptor was obtained from an adult who was a healthcare worker with PCR-confirmed SARS-CoV-2 infection or an uninfected control (not recorded which). Sequences were obtained from whole blood. The receptor chain draws on TRBV28 and TRBJ2-7; the D call could be TRBD1 or TRBD2, with each sharing 5 bases. The CDR3 reads CASSFSSRDVLYEQYF. The sequenced DNA: TGTGCCAGCAGTTTCTCCTCCCGGGACGTTCTCTACGAGCAGTACTTC.